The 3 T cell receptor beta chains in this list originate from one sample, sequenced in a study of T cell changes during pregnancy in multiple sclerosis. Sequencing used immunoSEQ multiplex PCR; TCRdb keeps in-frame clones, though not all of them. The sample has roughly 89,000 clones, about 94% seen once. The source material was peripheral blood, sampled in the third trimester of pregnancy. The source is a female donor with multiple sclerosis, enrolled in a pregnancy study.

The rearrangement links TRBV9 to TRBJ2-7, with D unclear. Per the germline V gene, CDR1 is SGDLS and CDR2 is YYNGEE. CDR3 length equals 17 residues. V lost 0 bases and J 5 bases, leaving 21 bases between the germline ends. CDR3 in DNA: TGTGCCAGCAGCGTAGGGGCGCAGGCAGGTCCGACCCACGAGCAGTACTTC. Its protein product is CASSVGAQAGPTHEQYF.

CDR3: CSVEDRGQYEQYF. CDR3 DNA: TGCAGCGTTGAAGACAGGGGGCAATACGAGCAGTACTTC. The chain recombines TRBV29-1 with TRBJ2-7, with TRBD1 matching 8 bases. CDR1 is SQVTM, CDR2 ANQGSEA, per germline. The CDR3 contains 13 residues. V was clipped by 0 bases and J by 4 bases; unmatched bases: 2.

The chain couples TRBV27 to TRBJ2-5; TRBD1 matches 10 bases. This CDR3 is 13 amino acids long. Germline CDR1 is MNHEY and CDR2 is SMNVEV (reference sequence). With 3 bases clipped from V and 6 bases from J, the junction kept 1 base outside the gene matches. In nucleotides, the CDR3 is TGTGCCAGCAGTTTGGGACAGGGGAAGACCCAGTACTTC. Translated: CASSLGQGKTQYF.